One and the same sample provided the 22 T cell receptor beta chains below, sequenced in a study of blood T cells in healthy people across ages (dated by TCRdb to about 2015). Receptor libraries were prepared by 5' RACE. TCRdb shows the sequencer as Illumina HiSeq 2500. A second PCR of roughly 6 to 12 cycles was performed with a sample-barcoded 5' primer and a J-beta primer mix. The public sequencing data were trimmed at Q25 with fastp and processed into clonotypes with MiXCR by TCRdb, which kept only in-frame beta chains. Rows matching on CDR3 protein sequence are summarized as one entry with the most common DNA and genes. In this sample the table shows 800,000 to 950,000 distinct CDR3 sequences, almost 30% of which occur a single time. 10% of the sample belongs to the ten largest clones. These data also featured in a second study, about T cells of mothers and their children.

Sequencing used blood. Source of these receptors: a woman in her 40s in good health.

Ten or more counts support this clonotype. The chain uses TRBV7-6 and TRBJ2-7, with 7 bases that match TRBD2. Germline V CDR1 and CDR2: SGHVS, FNYEAQ. The CDR3 contains 15 residues. V was pared by 2 bases and J by 4 bases, with 8 bases of the junction left unmatched. The CDR3 reads CASSLQRGILYEQYF. The CDR3 nucleotides read TGTGCCAGCAGCTTACAGCGGGGAATTCTTTACGAGCAGTACTTC.

This clonotype was found many times. The rearrangement joins TRBV6-4 to TRBJ2-1; either TRBD1 or TRBD2 may fit D (5 bases each). CDR3 length: 13 amino acids. CDR1 is MRHNA, CDR2 SNTAGT, per germline. V lost 4 bases to trimming and J lost 9 bases, with 13 bases between them. The CDR3 region is CASSGEGAGEQFF. CDR3 coding DNA: TGTGCCAGCAGTGGGGAAGGGGCGGGTGAGCAGTTCTTC.

The gene calls are TRBV15 and TRBJ1-2, with 8 bases aligning to TRBD1. Germline V gene sequence: CDR1 LNHNV, CDR2 YYDKDF (reference sequence). J gave up 5 bases and V 3 bases, and 2 bases lay outside the gene matches. The length of the CDR3 is 13 residues. The CDR3 spells CATSRDRVYGYTF. CDR3 bases: TGTGCCACCAGCAGGGACAGGGTATATGGCTACACCTTC.

The table lists this clonotype with many counts. A junction boundary mismatches the germline segment, possibly from a read error. In DNA, the CDR3 is TGCGCCAGCAGCTTGGCGGCAGGGAGCTCCTACGAGCAGTACTTC. It encodes CASSLAAGSSYEQYF. The chain links TRBV7-2 to TRBJ2-7; D tentatively reads TRBD1 or TRBD2 (5 bases each). The CDR3 is 15 amino acids. Germline CDR1 SGHTA, CDR2 FQGNSA.

This clonotype was picked up a small number of times. The chain recombines TRBV28 with TRBJ1-1; TRBD1 might be the D (5 bases). V was shortened by 11 bases and J by 0 bases, with 13 bases between the two germline ends. The CDR3 sequence is 13 residues long. Germline CDR1 MDHEN, CDR2 SYDVKM. The CDR3 coding sequence is TGTGCCGTCCAGACAGACATGAACACTGAAGCTTTCTTT. This sequence encodes CAVQTDMNTEAFF.

The chain joins TRBV12-3 or TRBV12-4 to TRBJ1-6; TRBD1 agrees at 7 bases. V lost 6 bases, J lost 12 bases, and 8 bases stayed unmatched. The CDR3 is made up of 13 amino acids. DNA for the CDR3: TGTGCCAGCAGGCCAACAGGGGTTGGACCCCTCCACTTT. As protein: CASRPTGVGPLHF.

There are a few counts of this clonotype. The rearrangement links TRBV6-5 to TRBJ2-2, with TRBD1 matching over 9 bases. From germline, CDR1 is MNHEY and CDR2 SVGAGI. The CDR3 extends over 15 amino acids. Trimming removed 5 bases from V and 4 bases from J; junction bases left unmatched: 5. CDR3: CASSMDRGSTGELFF. The CDR3 DNA reads as TGTGCCAGCAGTATGGACAGGGGAAGCACCGGGGAGCTGTTTTTT.

This clonotype occurred a few times. CDR3 in amino acids: CASSLGLIDEQFF. The CDR3, as DNA: TGCGCCAGCAGCTTGGGTTTAATAGATGAGCAGTTCTTC. J is TRBJ2-1 and V is TRBV5-1; D unresolved. The CDR3 runs 13 residues. Deletions cut 0 bases from V and 8 bases from J, with 9 bases between. Per germline, CDR1 SGHRS and CDR2 YFSETQ.

V gene TRBV28 combines with J gene TRBJ1-1, with D perhaps matching TRBD1 (5 bases). This CDR3 region has 9 residues. Germline loops: CDR1 MDHEN, CDR2 SYDVKM. The CDR3 bases are TGTCGGGGGGTCACTGAAGCTTTCTTT. It codes for CRGVTEAFF.

This chain connects TRBV21-1 to TRBJ1-2; the table calls TRBD1, which could not be checked here. TRBV21-1 is marked as a pseudogene. The CDR3 covers 15 residues. The CDR3 DNA follows: TGTGCCAGCAGCTCACGCCCCAGGGGGCTGTGTGGCTACACCTTC. Protein product: CASSSRPRGLCGYTF.

The chain links TRBV29-1 to TRBJ2-5; possibly TRBD1 or TRBD2 for D (6 bases each). The CDR3 is made up of 12 amino acids. Germline V gene data show CDR1 as SQVTM and CDR2 as ANQGSEA. With 5 bases removed from V and 4 bases from J, the gap between germline ends came to 11 bases. The CDR3 DNA reads as TGCAGCGTTACAGAGGGGGGAGAGACCCAGTACTTC. Translating it yields CSVTEGGETQYF.

This clonotype was found many times. The CDR3 DNA is TGTGCCAGCAGCGTAGATGGGGCTAGCGGGGGGGCGCGAACCCAGTACTTC. It specifies CASSVDGASGGARTQYF. The chain has TRBV9 and TRBJ2-5, with 12 positions matching TRBD2. The length of the CDR3 is 17 residues. V was pared by 0 bases and J by 8 bases, with 11 bases of the junction left unmatched. Germline assignment: CDR1 SGDLS and CDR2 YYNGEE.

This rearrangement joins TRBV6-5 to TRBJ2-3; 7 bases fit TRBD1. V lost 7 bases, J lost 4 bases, and 8 bases stayed unmatched. Germline V gene data show CDR1 as MNHEY and CDR2 as SVGAGI. The CDR3 runs to 14 residues. As DNA, the CDR3 is TGTGCCAGCAAGACAGGGTTTGTAGCAGATACGCAGTATTTT. Protein product: CASKTGFVADTQYF.

At least ten counts were recorded for this clonotype. The chain uses TRBV5-4 and TRBJ2-1; 9 nucleotides align to TRBD2. CDR1 is SGHNT, CDR2 YYREEE, per germline (reference sequence). The CDR3 contains 15 residues. The V and J ends lost 5 bases and 10 bases, in that order; junction bases with no gene match: 13. CDR3 sequence: CASRAGTSFSLEQFF. For the CDR3, the DNA is TGTGCCAGCAGGGCCGGGACTAGCTTTTCCCTCGAGCAGTTCTTC.

J is TRBJ2-3 and V is TRBV6-2 or TRBV6-3; D perhaps matches TRBD2 (7 bases). The CDR3 has 14 amino acids. The V end was cut by 5 bases, the J end by 4 bases, with 13 bases between. Germline loops: CDR1 MNHEY, CDR2 SVGEGT. The CDR3 sequence: CASSQGTNSDTQYF. CDR3 nucleotide sequence: TGTGCCAGCAGTCAGGGGACTAATTCAGATACGCAGTATTTT.

This chain links TRBV20-1 with TRBJ1-2; 9 bases are a match to TRBD1. The germline gives CDR1 DFQATT, CDR2 SNEGSKA (reference sequence). This CDR3 region has 13 residues. Germline trimming cut 5 bases from V and 4 bases from J; bases unmatched to any gene: 5. The CDR3 region has the DNA TGCAGTGCTTCACAGGGGGCGAGCTATGGCTACACCTTC. Amino acid sequence: CSASQGASYGYTF.

About this clonotype: This may be a read error, as it is one base from a much larger clone. The chain uses TRBV28 and TRBJ1-2; the D gene is possibly TRBD1 (5 bases). Germline values: CDR1 MDHEN, CDR2 SYDVKM. V lost 5 bases to trimming and J lost 4 bases, with 17 bases between them. This CDR3 has 15 amino acids. CDR3 DNA sequence: TGTGCCAGCAGTCTCGGACACGGCTATATCTATGGCTACACCTTC. This codes for CASSLGHGYIYGYTF.

This clonotype was found many times. The chain joins TRBV7-2 to TRBJ2-5; 8 bases are shared with TRBD2. This CDR3 has 16 residues. Trimming at V came to 4 bases and at J to 1 base, leaving 8 bases not matched to a gene. Germline-derived CDR1 and CDR2 are SGHTA and FQGNSA. The CDR3 here is CASSSAGGLLQETQYF. The CDR3 DNA reads TGTGCCAGCAGCTCCGCGGGGGGACTCCTCCAAGAGACCCAGTACTTC.

J is TRBJ1-1 and V is TRBV28; D perhaps matches TRBD1 (6 bases). Germline V gene sequence: CDR1 MDHEN, CDR2 SYDVKM. This CDR3 spans 18 amino acids. V shed 6 bases and J shed 0 bases, with 23 bases lying between them. CDR3 sequence reads: CASRSHTQGILMNTEAFF. For the CDR3, the DNA is TGTGCCAGCAGATCCCATACTCAGGGGATTCTCATGAACACTGAAGCTTTCTTT.

Comments on this clonotype: This could be a read error, since a much larger clone is one nucleotide away. The genes are TRBV20-1 and TRBJ2-1; possibly TRBD1 for D (5 bases). Germline V lookup: CDR1 DFQATT, CDR2 SNEGSKA (reference sequence). The CDR3 is made up of 12 amino acids. Trimming left V 6 bases short and J 12 bases short, with 18 bases between. The CDR3 DNA sequence: TGCAGTGCCCCTGACAGCCCGAGAGGGCAGTTCTTC. It yields the protein CSAPDSPRGQFF.

About this clonotype itself: Mismatch with germline at one junction end may stem from a read error. The chain carries TRBV7-9 and TRBJ1-2, with TRBD1 identical over 7 bases. The V gene's germline CDR1 is SEHNR and CDR2 FQNEAQ (reference sequence). There are 13 residues in the CDR3. The CDR3 coding sequence is TGTTCCAGCAGCAATCGGGACAGCCATGGCTACACCTTC. As protein: CSSSNRDSHGYTF.

In its sample, this clonotype was seen once. The gene calls are TRBV15 and TRBJ1-6; D might be TRBD1 (5 bases). V lost 1 base to trimming and J lost 7 bases, with 14 bases between them. The CDR3 sequence is 16 residues long. Per germline, CDR1 LNHNV and CDR2 YYDKDF (reference sequence). Here the CDR3 reads CATSRGDGTVNSPLHF. CDR3 DNA: TGTGCCACCAGCAGAGGGGACGGGACGGTCAATTCACCCCTCCACTTT.